This T cell receptor (beta chain) was found in a study of blood T cell repertoires in COVID-19. Study in general: Samples of COVID-19 (acute and convalescent) were obtained from the United States, Italy and Spain. The cDNA or gDNA used as material had been derived from T cells, B-cell-depleted T cells, or PBMCs.

Per the study methods: Reference gene primer amplification yielded estimated nucleated cell counts. Produced via immunoSEQ multiplex PCR; TCRdb's table is partial and in-frame only. V, J and clone size are those of that table, while D and trimming were read from the DNA. The table lists 180,000 or so clones, approximately 88% of them singletons. Trimming cost V 7 bases and J 5 bases; bases outside gene matches: 7. Germline lookup yields CDR1 SQVTM and CDR2 ANQGSEA. This CDR3 has 13 residues. The chain has TRBV29-1 and TRBJ2-7; 11 bases match TRBD2. The source is a woman between 35 and 50 years old with COVID-19, enrolled during active disease. Sequencing input: peripheral blood. CDR3: CSAVAGGWNEQYF. CDR3 nucleotide sequence: TGCAGCGCCGTAGCGGGAGGGTGGAACGAGCAGTACTTC.